The 5 T cell receptor beta chains below come from one sample, sequenced in a study of T cells in Graves' hyperthyroidism and ophthalmopathy. TCR beta CDR3 regions were amplified from RNA transcripts. HTBI primers were employed in a first-round RT-PCR of the TCR CDR3. TCRdb re-called the multiplex PCR reads through MiXCR, storing one row per CDR3 protein. The sample records about 300,000 distinct CDR3 sequences, approximately 15% being singletons. The sample consisted of blood. These receptors originate from a woman aged 40 to 50 with Graves' hyperthyroidism.

At least ten counts were recorded for this clonotype. The V and J genes are TRBV2 and TRBJ1-5; D possibly corresponds to TRBD1 (5 bases). The CDR3 loop spans 14 amino acids. Germline V CDR1 and CDR2: SNHLY, FYNNEI. The V and J ends lost 4 bases and 6 bases respectively, with 13 bases between them. CDR3 residues: CASSGVGGGQPQHF. The DNA for the CDR3 is TGTGCCAGCAGTGGCGTCGGGGGGGGTCAGCCCCAGCATTTT.

This clonotype has a count of ten or more. V is TRBV7-9 and J is TRBJ2-1, with 7 bases identical to TRBD2. The CDR3 is 16 amino acids. CDR1 SEHNR and CDR2 FQNEAQ come from the germline V gene (reference sequence). V dropped 0 bases and J dropped 3; count of bases not matched to a gene: 5. The CDR3 protein is CASSLARLADYNEQFF. Here the CDR3 DNA reads TGTGCCAGCAGCTTAGCGCGTCTAGCGGACTACAATGAGCAGTTCTTC.

This clonotype showed up many times. The chain is built from TRBV20-1 and TRBJ1-1; TRBD1 agrees at 8 bases. Germline loops: CDR1 DFQATT, CDR2 SNEGSKA (reference sequence). This CDR3 has 13 amino acids. Trimming at V came to 2 bases and at J to 3 bases, leaving 2 bases not matched to a gene. CDR3 sequence reads: CSARRDRYTEAFF. DNA of the CDR3: TGCAGTGCTAGAAGGGACAGGTACACTGAAGCTTTCTTT.

This clonotype was found many times. The gene calls are TRBV3-1 and TRBJ1-1; tentative D call: TRBD1 (5 bases). Trimming shortened V by 2 bases and J by 5 bases, and 12 bases separated the two germline ends. There are 14 residues in the CDR3. Germline V CDR1 and CDR2: LGHDT, YNNKEL (reference sequence). CDR3 coding DNA: TGTGCCAGCAGCCAACAGATGGGGGAGACTGAAGCTTTCTTT. This sequence encodes CASSQQMGETEAFF.

The chain couples TRBV19 to TRBJ2-2; D is unclear. From germline, CDR1 is LNHDA and CDR2 SQIVND (reference sequence). Trimming took 3 bases from V and 2 from J, leaving 7 bases between them. The CDR3 is 14 amino acids. This CDR3 is CASSMSPNTGELFF. The CDR3 DNA follows: TGTGCCAGTAGTATGTCTCCCAACACCGGGGAGCTGTTTTTT.